This note documents a single T cell receptor beta chain sequence. The data were obtained in a study of blood T cell repertoires in COVID-19. Clones were sequenced by immunoSEQ multiplex PCR, and TCRdb holds only the in-frame ones, with some missing. The sample holds about 430,000 clones; 70% to 90% are singletons and the top ten take 1.4%. Sequencing was done on a sample of PBMCs or T cells enriched from blood (not recorded which). The receptor comes from a woman between 18 and 30 years old who had been exposed to COVID-19.

This CDR3 is CATSAIAGGLYNEQFF. Written as DNA, the CDR3 is TGTGCCACCAGTGCTATAGCGGGAGGGCTTTACAATGAGCAGTTCTTC. The chain has TRBV24-1 and TRBJ2-1, with 11 bases that match TRBD2. Germline CDR1 and CDR2: KGHDR and SFDVKD. The CDR3 consists of 16 residues. Trimming took 5 bases from V and 4 from J; bases not matched to a gene: 6.